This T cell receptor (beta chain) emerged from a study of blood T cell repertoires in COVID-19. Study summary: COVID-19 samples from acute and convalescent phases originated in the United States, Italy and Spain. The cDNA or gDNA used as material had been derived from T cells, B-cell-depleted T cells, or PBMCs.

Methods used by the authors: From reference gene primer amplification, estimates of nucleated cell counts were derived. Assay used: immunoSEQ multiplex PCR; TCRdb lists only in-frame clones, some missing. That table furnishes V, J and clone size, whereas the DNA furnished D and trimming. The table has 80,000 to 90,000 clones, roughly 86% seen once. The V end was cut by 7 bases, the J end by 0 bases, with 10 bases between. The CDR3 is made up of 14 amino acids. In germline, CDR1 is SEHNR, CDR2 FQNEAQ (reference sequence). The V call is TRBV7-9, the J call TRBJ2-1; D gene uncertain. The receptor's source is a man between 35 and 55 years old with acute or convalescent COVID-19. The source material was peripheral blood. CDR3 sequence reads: CASTRQDSYNEQFF. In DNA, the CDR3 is TGTGCCAGCACGAGACAAGACTCCTACAATGAGCAGTTCTTC.